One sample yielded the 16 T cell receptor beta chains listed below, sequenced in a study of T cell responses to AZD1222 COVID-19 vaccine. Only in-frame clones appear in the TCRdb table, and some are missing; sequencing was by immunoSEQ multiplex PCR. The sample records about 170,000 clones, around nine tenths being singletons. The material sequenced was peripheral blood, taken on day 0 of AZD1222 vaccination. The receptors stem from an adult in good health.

In DNA form, the CDR3 reads TGTGCCCATCACCTCCCCCTGGGGGTAGACACTGAAGCTTTCTTT. Residues: CAHHLPLGVDTEAFF. The genes are TRBV5-3 and TRBJ1-1, with a weak D call TRBD1 (5 bases). TRBV5-3 is an ORF for which the function is uncertain. The CDR3 is made up of 15 amino acids. V was cut by 10 bases and J by 3 bases, with 22 bases left in between.

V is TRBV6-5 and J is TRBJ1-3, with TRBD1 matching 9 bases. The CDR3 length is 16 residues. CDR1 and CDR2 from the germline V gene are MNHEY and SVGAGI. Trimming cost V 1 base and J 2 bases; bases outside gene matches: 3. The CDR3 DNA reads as TGTGCCAGCAGTTACTTTACAGGGGGCCCTGGAAACACCATATATTTT. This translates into CASSYFTGGPGNTIYF.

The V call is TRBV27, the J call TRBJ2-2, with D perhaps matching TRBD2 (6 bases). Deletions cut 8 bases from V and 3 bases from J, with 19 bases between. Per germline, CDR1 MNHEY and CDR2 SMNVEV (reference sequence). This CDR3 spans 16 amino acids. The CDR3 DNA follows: TGTGCCAGCGGCAGACTAGAAAGCACTTACACCGGGGAGCTGTTTTTT. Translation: CASGRLESTYTGELFF.

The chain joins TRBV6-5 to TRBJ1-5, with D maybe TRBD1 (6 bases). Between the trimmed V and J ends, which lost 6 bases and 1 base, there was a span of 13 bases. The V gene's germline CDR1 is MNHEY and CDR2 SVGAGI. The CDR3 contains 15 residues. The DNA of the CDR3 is TGTGCCAGCAGCCCGGGGGCGGGGAGCAATCAGCCCCAGCATTTT. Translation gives CASSPGAGSNQPQHF.

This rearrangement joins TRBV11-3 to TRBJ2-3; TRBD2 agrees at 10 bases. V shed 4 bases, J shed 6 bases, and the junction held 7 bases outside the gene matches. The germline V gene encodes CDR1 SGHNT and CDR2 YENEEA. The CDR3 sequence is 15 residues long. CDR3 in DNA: TGTGCCAGCAGCTCAATTAGCGGGGGGCCGGATACGCAGTATTTT. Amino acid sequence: CASSSISGGPDTQYF.

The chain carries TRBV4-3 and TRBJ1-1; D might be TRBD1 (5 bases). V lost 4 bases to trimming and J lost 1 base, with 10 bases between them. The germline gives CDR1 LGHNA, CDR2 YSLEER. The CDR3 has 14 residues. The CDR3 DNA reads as TGCGCCAGCAGCCTAACCGGGGGGAACACTGAAGCTTTCTTT. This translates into CASSLTGGNTEAFF.

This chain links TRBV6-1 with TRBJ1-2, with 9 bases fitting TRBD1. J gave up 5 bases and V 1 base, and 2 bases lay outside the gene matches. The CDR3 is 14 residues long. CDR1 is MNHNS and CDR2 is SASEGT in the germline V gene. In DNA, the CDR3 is TGTGCCAGCAGTGAAGAGGGGACAGGGTATGGCTACACCTTC. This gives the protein CASSEEGTGYGYTF.

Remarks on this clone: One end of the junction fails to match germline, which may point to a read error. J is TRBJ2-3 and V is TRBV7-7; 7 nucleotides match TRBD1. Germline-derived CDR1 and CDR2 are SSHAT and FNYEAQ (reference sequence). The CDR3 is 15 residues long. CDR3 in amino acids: CASSSRQGVGDTQYF. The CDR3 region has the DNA TGTGCTAGCAGCTCCCGACAGGGAGTAGGGGATACGCAGTATTTT.

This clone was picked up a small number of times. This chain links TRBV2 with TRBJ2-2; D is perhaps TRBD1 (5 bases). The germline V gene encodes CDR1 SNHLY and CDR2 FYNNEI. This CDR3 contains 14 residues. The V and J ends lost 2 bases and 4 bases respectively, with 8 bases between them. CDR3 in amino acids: CASSETGPTGELFF. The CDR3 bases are TGTGCCAGCAGTGAAACAGGCCCCACCGGGGAGCTGTTTTTT.

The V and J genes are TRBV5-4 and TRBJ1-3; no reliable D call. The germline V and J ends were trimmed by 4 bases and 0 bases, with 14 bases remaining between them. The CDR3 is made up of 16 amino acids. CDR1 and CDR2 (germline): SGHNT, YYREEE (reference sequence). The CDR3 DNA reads TGTGCCAGCAGCCCTGGCAGCTCAGGCTCTGGAAACACCATATATTTT. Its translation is CASSPGSSGSGNTIYF.

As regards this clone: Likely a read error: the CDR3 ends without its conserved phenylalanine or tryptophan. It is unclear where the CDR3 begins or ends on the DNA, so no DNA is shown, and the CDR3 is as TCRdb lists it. The CDR3 here is CASSSRQTGQTFL. The chain links TRBV6-5 to TRBJ2-7; the table names TRBD1, a call not compared with the DNA. Germline loops: CDR1 MNHEY, CDR2 SVGAGI. The CDR3 has 13 amino acids, counting both end residues.

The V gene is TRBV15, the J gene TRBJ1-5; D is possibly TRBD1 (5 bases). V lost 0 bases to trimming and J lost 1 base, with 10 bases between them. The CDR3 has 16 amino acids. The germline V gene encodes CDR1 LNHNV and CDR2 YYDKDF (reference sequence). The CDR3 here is CATSRDRSGSNQPQHF. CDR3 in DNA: TGTGCCACCAGCAGAGACCGATCAGGGAGCAATCAGCCCCAGCATTTT. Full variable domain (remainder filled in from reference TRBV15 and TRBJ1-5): DAMVIQNPRYQVTQFGKPVTLSCSQTLNHNVMYWYQQKSSQAPKLLFHYYDKDFNNEADTPDNFQSRRPNTSFCFLDIRSPGLGDTAMYLCATSRDRSGSNQPQHFGDGTRLSIL.

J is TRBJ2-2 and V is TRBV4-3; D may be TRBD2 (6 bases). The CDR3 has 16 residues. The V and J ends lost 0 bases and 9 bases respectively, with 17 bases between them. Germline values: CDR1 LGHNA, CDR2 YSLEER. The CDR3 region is CASSQDLSGGLRELFF. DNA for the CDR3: TGCGCCAGCAGCCAAGATCTTAGCGGTGGTCTCCGGGAGCTGTTTTTT.

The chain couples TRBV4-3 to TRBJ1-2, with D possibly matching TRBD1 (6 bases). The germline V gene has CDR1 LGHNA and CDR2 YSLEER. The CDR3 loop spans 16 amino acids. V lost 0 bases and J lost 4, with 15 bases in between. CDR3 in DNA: TGCGCCAGCAGCCAAGATATGACGGACAGCATCTATGGCTACACCTTC. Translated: CASSQDMTDSIYGYTF.

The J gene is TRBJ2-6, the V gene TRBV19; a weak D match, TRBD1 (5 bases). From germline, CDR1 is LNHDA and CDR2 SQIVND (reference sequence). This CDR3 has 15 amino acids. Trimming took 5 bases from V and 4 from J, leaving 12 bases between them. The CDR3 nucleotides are TGTGCCAGTAGTGGAAGGGGTTCCGGGGCCAACGTCCTGACTTTC. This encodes CASSGRGSGANVLTF.

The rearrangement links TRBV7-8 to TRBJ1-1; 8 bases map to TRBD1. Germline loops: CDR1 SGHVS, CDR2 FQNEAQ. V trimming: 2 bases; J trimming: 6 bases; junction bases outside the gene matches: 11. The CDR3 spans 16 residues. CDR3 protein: CASSLSQGAIVPEAFF. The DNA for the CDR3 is TGTGCCAGCAGCTTATCCCAGGGGGCCATAGTACCTGAAGCTTTCTTT.